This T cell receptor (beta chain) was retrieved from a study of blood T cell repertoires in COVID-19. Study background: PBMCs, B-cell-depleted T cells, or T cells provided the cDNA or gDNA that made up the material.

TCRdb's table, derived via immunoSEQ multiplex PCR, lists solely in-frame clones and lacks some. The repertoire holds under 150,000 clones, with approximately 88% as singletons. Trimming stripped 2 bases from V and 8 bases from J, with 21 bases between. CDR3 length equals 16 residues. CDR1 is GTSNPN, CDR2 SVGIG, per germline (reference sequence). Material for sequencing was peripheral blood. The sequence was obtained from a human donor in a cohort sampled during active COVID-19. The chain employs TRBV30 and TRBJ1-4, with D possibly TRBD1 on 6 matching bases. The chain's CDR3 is CAWSPLIQGLREKLFF. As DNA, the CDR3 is TGTGCCTGGAGTCCGCTTATACAGGGTTTAAGGGAAAAACTGTTTTTT.